Below, 9 T cell receptor beta chains from the same sample are listed, as sequenced in a study of T cell repertoires and leukemia-associated antigens. TCRdb itself ran the 5' RACE reads through MiXCR, one entry per CDR3 protein. Of roughly 12,000 distinct CDR3 sequences listed, roughly 39% are singletons. These receptors are not linked to any known antigen. Source material: CD3+ T cells sorted from blood and cultured. The receptors come from a female donor in good health.

In this sample, this clonotype turned up once. A single base separates this from a much larger clone, so it may be a read error. CDR3 bases: TGCAGTGCTGTACAGGAGACGTACACCGGGGAGCTGTTTTTT. Translation gives CSAVQETYTGELFF. The chain joins TRBV20-1 to TRBJ2-2, with a weak D call TRBD1 (5 bases). With 5 bases removed from V and 3 bases from J, the gap between germline ends came to 13 bases. The length of the CDR3 is 14 residues. Germline V gene data show CDR1 as DFQATT and CDR2 as SNEGSKA (reference sequence).

The rearrangement uses TRBV12-3 or TRBV12-4 and TRBJ2-7, with TRBD2 matching 11 bases. With V trimmed by 3 bases and J by 1 base, 11 bases remained unmatched. There are 18 residues in the CDR3. The CDR3 DNA follows: TGTGCCAGCAGTTTTGGGACTAGCGGCTCGGGAGTTTCCTACGAGCAGTACTTC. It encodes CASSFGTSGSGVSYEQYF.

V gene TRBV12-3 or TRBV12-4 combines with J gene TRBJ1-5; D might be TRBD1 (5 bases). CDR3 length: 14 residues. V shed 4 bases and J shed 9 bases, with 16 bases lying between them. The DNA of the CDR3 is TGTGCCAGCAGTTCCGGGACCCACTTGGCGCCCCAGCATTTT. Its translation is CASSSGTHLAPQHF.

This clonotype has at least ten counts. This sequence joins TRBV4-1 and TRBJ2-2, with TRBD1 matching 11 bases. Germline CDR1 reads MGHRA; CDR2 reads YSYEKL. This CDR3 spans 20 amino acids. Trimming at V came to 0 bases and at J to 0 bases, leaving 9 bases not matched to a gene. The DNA of the CDR3 is TGCGCCAGCAGCCAAGAAAAACTTAGGACAGGGGGCCCGAACACCGGGGAGCTGTTTTTT. This translates into CASSQEKLRTGGPNTGELFF.

This clonotype appeared once. One end of the junction does not line up with germline, which may come from a read error. V is TRBV7-8 and J is TRBJ2-2; 9 bases line up with TRBD2. The CDR3 runs to 19 residues. Germline CDR1 SGHVS, CDR2 FQNEAQ. CDR3 coding DNA: TGTGCCAGCAGCTTAGTCAGGACCAGCGGGAGGCTGAACACCGAGGAGCTGTTTTTT. Translating it yields CASSLVRTSGRLNTEELFF.

The chain combines TRBV12-3 or TRBV12-4 with TRBJ2-7; D is perhaps TRBD1 (6 bases). Trimming removed 3 bases at V and 4 bases at J, with 13 bases between. The CDR3 is made up of 14 amino acids. CDR3 amino acids: CASSLKAQGYEQYF. The CDR3 DNA reads TGTGCCAGCAGTTTGAAGGCACAGGGTTACGAGCAGTACTTC.

This chain links TRBV18 with TRBJ2-7; TRBD1 aligns across 11 bases. Germline CDR1 KGHSH, CDR2 LQKENI. This CDR3 has 14 amino acids. The junction had 1 base not matched to a gene; V was cut back by 3 bases and J by 3 bases. The CDR3 here is CASSPGQGVYEQYF. The CDR3 region has the DNA TGTGCCAGCTCACCGGGACAGGGGGTCTACGAGCAGTACTTC.

In its sample, this clonotype was seen many times. This rearrangement joins TRBV25-1 to TRBJ2-3; D is undetermined. V dropped 5 bases and J dropped 0 bases, with 9 bases sitting between them. Germline-derived CDR1 and CDR2 are MGHDK and SYGVNS. The CDR3 has 14 residues. The CDR3 nucleotides read TGTGCCAGCAGTCCCAGCGCTAGCACAGATACGCAGTATTTT. Protein sequence: CASSPSASTDTQYF.

The chain uses TRBV6-5 and TRBJ2-1; D is uncertain. The CDR3 consists of 14 residues. Germline CDR1 is MNHEY and CDR2 is SVGAGI. V was shortened by 0 bases and J by 11 bases, with 14 bases between the two germline ends. The CDR3 DNA sequence: TGTGCCAGCAGTTACTCGAGTACGTCGTCCAAGCAGTTCTTC. Translated, it gives CASSYSSTSSKQFF.